This TCR beta chain derives from a study of human T cells and chemical hapten exposure. Study findings and constraints: Every donor had alopecia, and their immune response may therefore differ from healthy people's.

Original data processing: Samples ranged from about 20,000 to 750,000 TCRs, with a median of around 100,000. TCRdb used MiXCR to reprocess the RACE reads, holding one entry per CDR3 protein. V and J calls and clone size were set by TCRdb, not the authors. The sample contains 180,000 or so distinct CDR3 sequences, around 15% of which appear only once. The time point is: patch test 1, 2 weeks after DPC sensitization. Regarding treatment: therapeutic diphenylcyclopropenone sensitization with weekly scalp DPC. Blood collection happened ahead of applying each patch test. Of note for this clonotype: The antigen remains undetermined.

Germline V gene sequence: CDR1 LGHNA, CDR2 YSLEER. The CDR3 has 17 residues. The V and J ends lost 3 bases and 1 base, in that order; junction bases with no gene match: 12. This chain uses TRBV4-3 with TRBJ2-7, with 7 bases aligning to TRBD1. The clonotype was recovered from a woman aged 25 to 39 with alopecia areata. Some clones in this sample may be carry-over from other donors' samples. Sequenced material: whole blood, taken in connection with sensitization to the hapten diphenylcyclopropenone (DPC). CDR3 in amino acids: CASSHPHPGQLSYEQYF. The CDR3 nucleotides are TGCGCCAGCAGCCACCCCCATCCGGGACAGCTTTCCTACGAGCAGTACTTC.